The TCR beta chain described here comes from a study of T cell responses to AZD1222 COVID-19 vaccine (dated by TCRdb to the early 2020s). In terms of the full investigation: TCR sequencing was performed for 230 to 250 trial participants, of whom around 210 were given two doses of AZD1222 and approximately 25 were given two doses of MenACWY control vaccine. Enrollment into the trials was organized by age into subgroups of 18-55, 56-69 and 70-plus years, and those subgroups contained roughly 160, 29 and 62 TCR-sequenced participants, respectively. What the study reported, not specific to this receptor: Reportedly, close to half of the unique spike-specific TCRs recognized epitopes lying outside the regions that are mutated in the B.1.351 and B.1.1.7 variants. Because no day 14 peak-response samples were available, repertoires were characterized only after the peak T cell response. After two AZD1222 doses, spike-specific TCR breadth and depth were significantly higher than at day 0 and than in MenACWY recipients. Conclusions about previously exposed vaccinees are limited, since just five to seven AZD1222 recipients were seropositive for SARS-CoV-2 at baseline. Most participants were white British and females outnumbered males, and the authors suggested that clonal diversity may have been underestimated. The 56-69-year group was small, and its depth increase did not reach significance, likely because of low power. CD4 TCRs associated with the vaccine covered the entire spike protein, and the dominant responses were in regions 160-218 and 743-854.

V and J lose 0 bases and 3 bases, and a span of 11 bases separates them. Based on the germline V gene, the CDR1 and CDR2 sequences are ENHRY and SYGVKD. From its cysteine to its phenylalanine, the CDR3 spans 15 amino acids. Only the CDR3 region is kept as DNA, spanning 45 bases read in frame from base 1. As concerns this clone: Its antigen is still unknown. No per-base quality is available; no much larger clone lies one base away.

The CDR3 regions of human TCRbeta chains were subjected to immunosequencing. Per the source publication's procedure: Repertoire TCRs were checked for matches against a reference library of SARS-CoV-2-specific TCRs that had been generated using the MIRA antigen-specificity platform. Breadth meant the fraction of unique TCRs that were SARS-CoV-2-associated, whereas depth meant the fraction of total T cells that were SARS-CoV-2-associated. Using the MIRA data, each spike-specific TCR was mapped to the spike region that the TCR reacts to and placed in a CD4 or CD8 class. Log10-transformed breadth and depth values were compared by one-way ANOVA with Sidak's multiple comparisons tests. TCRdb carries this immuneACCESS record with in-frame sequences only. Its versions omit some clonotypes, under half of them owing to an unresolved V gene in the studies checked, with the rest unexplained. Clone size and the V and J calls come from that table; the DNA yielded D and trimming. The sample has roughly 120,000 clones on record, around 87% of them singletons. Clones ranked in the top ten supply around 4% of the sample.

The time point label for this specimen denotes: about 28 days (+/-7) after the second vaccine dose. AZD1222 recipients with second doses at about 4 weeks or about 12 weeks were pooled, because spike-specific TCR depth and breadth did not differ between schedules. Vaccinee samples were obtained from the UK trials COV001 and COV002, which included a single-blind randomized controlled phase 2/3 trial of AZD1222 (ChAdOx1 nCoV-19) in healthy adults. Trial participant PBMC samples were collected at day 0 and day 28 after the second dose for TCRbeta chain sequencing. The source is an adult who received the AZD1222 COVID-19 vaccine. Sequencing was performed on peripheral blood, taken 28 days after the second AZD1222 dose. The sequence joins TRBV10-3 to TRBJ1-1; TRBD1 is possibly the D segment (6 matching bases). In nucleotides, the sequence is TGTGCCATCAGTGAGTCGAGGGGGGCGTACACTGAAGCTTTCTTT. The translation is CAISESRGAYTEAFF.